One T cell receptor beta chain is described in this entry. Antigen: not known. CDR1 SGHAT and CDR2 FQNNGV come from the germline V gene. The CDR3 totals 14 residues. With V trimmed by 0 bases and J by 9 bases, 4 bases remained unmatched. Sequenced with the Oncomine TCR Beta short-read assay was DNA taken from cultured CD4+ T cells. TCRdb fed the PCR reads into MiXCR, producing one record per CDR3 protein. The profile shows about 12,000 distinct CDR3 sequences, roughly 44% of them singletons. This record belongs to a study of vaccination and CD4 T cells after COVID-19. On the study more broadly: The authors gave control cultures a CEFX pool, an HIV-1 Nef pool, or no peptide. Study-wide points: Convalescent patients gained a median 86.3% of their reactive clones only post-vaccination. Sampling was limited to relatively few convalescent patients, with no early post-infection timepoints studied.

Indicated treatment: approximately nine-day PBMC culture with coronavirus spike peptide pools or control peptides (ViraFEST assay). For ViraFEST, peptide pools expanded antigen-specific T cells, after which the TCRs were sequenced. The V call is TRBV11-2, the J call TRBJ2-3, with 9 bases fitting TRBD2. The sample taken for sequencing was cultured CD4+ T cells from blood. This TCR was sampled from a human donor with COVID-19. The CDR3 here is CASSLEGLAQTQYF. As DNA, the CDR3 is TGTGCCAGCAGCTTAGAGGGACTAGCCCAGACGCAGTATTTT.